This TCR beta chain was captured by sequencing in a study of control samples from healthy donors and cancer patients. TCRdb's table, derived via immunoSEQ multiplex PCR, lists solely in-frame clones and lacks some. The top ten hold about 1.5% of the sample, which has tens of thousands of clones, around 90% seen once. Germline assignment: CDR1 LGHDT and CDR2 YNNKEL (reference sequence). The V end lost 4 bases, the J end lost 7 bases, and 11 bases lay between the germline ends. The CDR3 has 12 amino acids. The sequencing input was PBMCs. This TCR derives from a man in his forties with colorectal cancer. V gene TRBV3-1 (or the pseudogene TRBV3-2) combines with J gene TRBJ2-7, with D unclear. CDR3 amino acids: CASSPLRGEQYF. Written as DNA, the CDR3 is TGTGCCAGCAGCCCCCTGAGAGGTGAGCAGTACTTC.